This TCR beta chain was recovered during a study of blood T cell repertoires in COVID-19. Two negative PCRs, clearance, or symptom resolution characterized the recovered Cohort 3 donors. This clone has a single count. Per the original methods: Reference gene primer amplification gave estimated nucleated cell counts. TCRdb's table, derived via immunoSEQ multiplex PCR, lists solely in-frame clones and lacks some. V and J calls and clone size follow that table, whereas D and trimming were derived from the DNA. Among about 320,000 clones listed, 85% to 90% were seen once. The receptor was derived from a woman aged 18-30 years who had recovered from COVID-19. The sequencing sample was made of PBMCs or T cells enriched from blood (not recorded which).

The CDR3 DNA reads as TGTGCCAGCAGTGACACCTACGGCGATACGCAGTATTTT. Protein sequence: CASSDTYGDTQYF. The chain employs TRBV6-2 or TRBV6-3 and TRBJ2-3, with D hard to call. The V end lost 5 bases, the J end lost 6 bases, and 12 bases lay between the germline ends. Germline CDR1 is MNHEY and CDR2 is SVGEGT. The CDR3 runs 13 residues.